These 11 T cell receptor beta chains came from one sample sequenced in a study of monozygotic twins with inflammatory bowel disease. TCRdb re-analyzed the 5' RACE reads; it lists each CDR3 protein once, without DNA. The sample has about 160,000 distinct CDR3 sequences; the top ten hold 2.4%. The sequenced sample consisted of blood. The receptors originated from a human donor with ulcerative colitis or Crohn's disease, or a healthy co-twin of an affected twin (not recorded which).

The chain has TRBV5-6 and TRBJ2-2. CDR1 SGHDT and CDR2 YYEEEE come from the germline V gene. The CDR3 has 14 amino acids. The CDR3: CASTPGSGPGELFF.

The chain uses TRBV9 and TRBJ2-4; the TRBD1 assignment by TCRdb is unverifiable without DNA. The CDR3 is 12 amino acids. CDR1 and CDR2 (germline): SGDLS, YYNGEE. The CDR3 is CASSSPGWIQYF.

The CDR3 region is CASSLAGPGELFF. The chain carries TRBV5-1 and TRBJ2-2. CDR3 length: 13 residues. Germline CDR1 SGHRS, CDR2 YFSETQ.

The gene calls are TRBV7-2 and TRBJ1-5. CDR3 size: 16 residues. Germline-derived CDR1 and CDR2 are SGHTA and FQGNSA. The CDR3 loop is CASSLASEYSNQPQHF.

V and J are TRBV7-9 and TRBJ2-1. Germline CDR1 SEHNR, CDR2 FQNEAQ (reference sequence). CDR3 length: 16 amino acids. This chain's CDR3 is CASSLLLVGPYNEQFF. The full variable domain, its missing parts supplied by reference TRBV7-9 and TRBJ2-1, is DTGVSQNPRHKITKRGQNVTFRCDPISEHNRLYWYRQTLGQGPEFLTYFQNEAQLEKSRLLSDRFSAERPKGSFSTLEIQRTEQGDSAMYLCASSLLLVGPYNEQFFGPGTRLTVL.

J is TRBJ2-1 and V is TRBV20-1; the TCRdb D gene call, TRBD2, has no DNA to confirm it. The length of the CDR3 is 16 residues. Germline V CDR1 and CDR2: DFQATT, SNEGSKA (reference sequence). CDR3 sequence: CSAIYFGASGYNEQFF.

V and J are TRBV20-1 and TRBJ2-7; there is no DNA to check the TCRdb D call of TRBD1. Germline V gene data show CDR1 as DFQATT and CDR2 as SNEGSKA (reference sequence). The CDR3 consists of 13 residues. CDR3 loop: CSANSGERVEQYF.

This chain connects TRBV4-3 to TRBJ1-4; TCRdb's D call, TRBD1, is unchecked because there is no DNA. Germline assignment: CDR1 LGHNA and CDR2 YSLEER. This CDR3 region has 17 residues. CDR3 residues: CASSQEIRTGTNEKLFF.

CDR3 residues: CASGPSNSANIGELFF. V is TRBV5-1 and J is TRBJ2-2; TCRdb calls TRBD2, which cannot be checked without DNA. The germline V gene has CDR1 SGHRS and CDR2 YFSETQ. CDR3 length: 16 residues.

J is TRBJ2-7 and V is TRBV5-1; lacking DNA, the TRBD1 call made by TCRdb goes unchecked. The CDR3 has 16 residues. The germline gives CDR1 SGHRS, CDR2 YFSETQ. Here the CDR3 reads CASSLGTPRSSYEQYF. The full variable domain, its missing parts supplied by reference TRBV5-1 and TRBJ2-7, is KAGVTQTPRYLIKTRGQQVTLSCSPISGHRSVSWYQQTPGQGLQFLFEYFSETQRNKGNFPGRFSGRQFSNSRSEMNVSTLELGDSALYLCASSLGTPRSSYEQYFGPGTRLTVT.

The J gene is TRBJ2-7, the V gene TRBV20-1; TCRdb proposes TRBD1, but this gene call is untestable without DNA. CDR3 size: 13 residues. CDR1 and CDR2 (germline): DFQATT, SNEGSKA (reference sequence). The CDR3 here is CSARSGTTYEQYF.